The clone carrying this T cell receptor beta chain was counted a few times. Germline V CDR1 and CDR2: ENHRY, SYGVKD. There are 15 residues in the CDR3. Trimming took 8 bases from V and 5 from J, leaving 19 bases between them. These data are taken from a study of cytomegalovirus exposure and HLA in healthy donors. Clones were sequenced by immunoSEQ multiplex PCR, and TCRdb holds only the in-frame ones, with some missing. The sample yields 150,000 to 160,000 clones, around 83% seen once. The chain combines TRBV10-3 with TRBJ2-1; the D gene is possibly TRBD2 (7 bases). Sample: PBMCs. The TCR comes from a human donor in good health. CDR3 in amino acids: CAISKGGGSDNEQFF. The CDR3 DNA sequence: TGTGCCATCTCCAAAGGGGGGGGTAGCGACAATGAGCAGTTCTTC.